These 4 T cell receptor beta chains share one sample of origin, sequenced in a study of T cell responses to AZD1222 COVID-19 vaccine. TCRdb's table, derived via immunoSEQ multiplex PCR, lists solely in-frame clones and lacks some. This table has approximately 100,000 clones, about nine tenths appearing once. The specimen was peripheral blood, collected on day 0 of AZD1222 vaccination. The receptors here all came from an adult in good health.

The chain's CDR3 is CASSSRDRVVDGYTF. In DNA form, the CDR3 reads TGTGCCAGCAGCTCGAGAGACAGGGTGGTAGATGGCTACACCTTC. The chain links TRBV7-8 to TRBJ1-2, with 7 bases matching TRBD1. The CDR3 loop spans 15 amino acids. V gave up 4 bases and J gave up 6 bases; unmatched junction bases: 11. Germline V gene data show CDR1 as SGHVS and CDR2 as FQNEAQ.

The rearrangement uses TRBV2 and TRBJ2-5; D not certain. With 3 bases removed from V and 2 bases from J, the gap between germline ends came to 4 bases. Germline lookup yields CDR1 SNHLY and CDR2 FYNNEI. The CDR3 runs 12 residues. CDR3 bases: TGTGCCAGCAGTGATTTTCAAGAGACCCAGTACTTC. This gives the protein CASSDFQETQYF.

This clone appeared once. The chain has TRBV10-3 and TRBJ2-1; tentative D call: TRBD2 (6 bases). Per the germline V gene, CDR1 is ENHRY and CDR2 is SYGVKD. CDR3 length: 13 amino acids. Deletions cut 6 bases from V and 5 bases from J, with 11 bases between. CDR3 protein: CAIRVAGNNEQFF. For the CDR3, the DNA is TGTGCCATCAGGGTGGCGGGGAACAATGAGCAGTTCTTC.

The gene calls are TRBV11-2 and TRBJ2-7, with 9 bases that match TRBD2. Germline-derived CDR1 and CDR2 are SGHAT and FQNNGV. The CDR3 consists of 16 residues. Trimming at V came to 0 bases and at J to 3 bases, leaving 6 bases not matched to a gene. CDR3 amino acids: CASSLESSGANYEQYF. CDR3 coding DNA: TGTGCCAGCAGCTTAGAATCTAGCGGGGCCAACTACGAGCAGTACTTC. Using reference TRBV11-2 and TRBJ2-7 for the parts outside the CDR3, the full variable domain is EAGVAQSPRYKIIEKRQSVAFWCNPISGHATLYWYQQILGQGPKLLIQFQNNGVVDDSQLPKDRFSAERLKGVDSTLKIQPAKLEDSAVYLCASSLESSGANYEQYFGPGTRLTVT.